The rows below give T cell receptor beta chains drawn from one sample of a study of HIV-infected patients and healthy controls. TCRdb reprocessed the 5' RACE reads with MiXCR, giving one entry per CDR3 protein. The profile shows roughly 6,600 distinct CDR3 sequences, 8.5% to 12% of them singletons. The sequenced sample was blood, obtained during antiretroviral therapy. All receptors derive from an adult with HIV infection. The CDR3 runs from the conserved cysteine through the conserved F or W. The D gene is left open where the match is weak. Sizes are listed as once, few or many counts, or a class when the clone is expanded.

d_gene | j_gene | v_gene | abundance | CDR3aa | CDR3nt
. | TRBJ2-6 | TRBV7-9 | many | CASSLVRGANVLTF | TGTGCCAGCAGCTTAGTTAGGGGGGCCAACGTCCTGACTTTC
. | TRBJ2-7 | TRBV5-1 | many | CASSLRSGSYEQYF | TGCGCCAGCAGCTTGAGGTCAGGGAGCTACGAGCAGTACTTC
TRBD2 | TRBJ2-3 | TRBV3-1 | medium-sized | CASSPSGGTPDTQYF | TGTGCCAGCAGCCCTAGCGGGGGGACCCCAGATACGCAGTATTTT
TRBD2 | TRBJ2-3 | TRBV7-9 | medium-sized | CASSFRPTSGSTDTQYF | TGTGCCAGCAGCTTCAGACCGACTAGCGGGTCAACAGATACGCAGTATTTT
TRBD1 | TRBJ1-5 | TRBV12-3/TRBV12-4 | medium-sized | CASSRRTGYSNQPQHF | TGTGCCAGCAGCAGAAGGACAGGGTATAGCAATCAGCCCCAGCATTTT
. | TRBJ1-1 | TRBV29-1 | many | CSVGSGSMNTEAFF | TGCAGCGTCGGGTCTGGGTCGATGAACACTGAAGCTTTCTTT
. | TRBJ1-3 | TRBV20-1 | medium-sized | CSANDWSGNTIYF | TGCAGTGCTAACGACTGGTCTGGAAACACCATATATTTT
. | TRBJ1-1 | TRBV7-8 | medium-sized | CASSLALFNSEAFF | TGTGCCAGCAGCTTAGCGCTTTTTAACAGTGAAGCTTTCTTT
. | TRBJ1-1 | TRBV19 | many | CASSIERKNTEAFF | TGTGCCAGTAGTATTGAGAGGAAGAACACTGAAGCTTTCTTT
. | TRBJ2-1 | TRBV3-1 | large | CASSQDFTGLQLRNEQFF | TGTGCCAGCAGCCAAGACTTTACAGGGTTGCAATTACGCAATGAGCAGTTCTTC
. | TRBJ2-3 | TRBV29-1 | medium-sized | CSVEAPGAVEADTQYF | TGCAGCGTTGAAGCCCCGGGGGCGGTGGAGGCAGATACGCAGTATTTT
TRBD1 | TRBJ1-1 | TRBV12-3/TRBV12-4 | many | CASSPGGASTEAFF | TGTGCCAGCAGTCCAGGGGGCGCGAGCACTGAAGCTTTCTTT
. | TRBJ1-4 | TRBV7-9 | medium-sized | CASSLEAQGPREKLFF | TGTGCCAGCAGCTTAGAGGCACAGGGCCCTAGGGAAAAACTGTTTTTT
. | TRBJ2-4 | TRBV6-5 | medium-sized | CASRRPSGTSHF | TGTGCCAGCAGGCGACCATCCGGGACGTCGCACTTC